The subject of this entry is one TCR beta chain. Its antigen remains unknown. These data belong to a study of radiotherapy plus CTLA-4 blockade in lung cancer. Only in-frame clones appear in the TCRdb table, and some are missing; sequencing was by immunoSEQ multiplex PCR. The data contain around 110,000 clones, over 80% of them singletons. Study-wide results and limits: In blood, early T cell clone dynamics reportedly predicted response best, together with interferon-beta.

The CDR3 totals 13 residues. With V trimmed by 3 bases and J by 6 bases, 1 base remained unmatched. Germline V gene lookup returns CDR1 SGHRS and CDR2 YFSETQ. This chain connects TRBV5-1 to TRBJ2-7; 12 bases fit TRBD2. The specimen was peripheral blood, collected from a patient treated with radiotherapy plus ipilimumab. This clonotype was obtained from a human donor with non-small cell lung cancer that progressed on radiotherapy plus ipilimumab. CDR3 protein: CASSSGLAGEQYF. The CDR3 bases are TGCGCCAGCAGCTCGGGACTAGCGGGCGAGCAGTACTTC.